Listed below are T cell receptor beta chains from one sample, sequenced in a study of neoadjuvant anti-PD-1 for oral cavity cancer. Only in-frame clones appear in the TCRdb table, and some are missing; sequencing was by immunoSEQ multiplex PCR. Of more than 50,000 clones in the sample, around 85% were seen once. Here the sequenced sample was PBMCs, taken before nivolumab (anti-PD-1) treatment. All receptors derive from a person between 35 and 79 years old with oral cavity squamous cell carcinoma. Each CDR3 is given without its conserved first and last residue. Rows may omit the clone size; those that give it use once, few, many or a size class.

NA,TRBV7-8,ASSLSFRYEQY
NA,TRBV6-1,ASSLSGTGRTEAF
NA,TRBV7-9,ASLTTVSPYEQY
once,TRBV5-8,ASSFVVQPQH
NA,TRBV11-2,ASSFPGSETQY
NA,TRBV5-6,ASSLERDRHYNEQF
few,TRBV11-2,ASGTSGNEQF
NA,TRBV7-2,ASSSRTSGGTGELF
NA,TRBV6-1,ASGGPNQPQH
NA,TRBV28,ASSPGDRGLYT
NA,TRBV19,ASSFFSGTSGGAQETQY
NA,TRBV7-8,ASSFSRGASGNTIY
NA,TRBV6-5,ATQPLGSGNTIY
NA,TRBV7-2,ASSLDNRGIGGYT
NA,TRBV27,ASSPQGLGNYGYT
NA,TRBV2,ASSPEPIYGYT
NA,TRBV4-1,ASSRLAGATYNEQF
NA,TRBV5-1,ASSDRVTNNEQF
NA,TRBV27,ASSLRQGHGYT
NA,TRBV7-8,ASSHRGLNTEAF
NA,TRBV7-2,ATCKDRSHTEAF
few,TRBV9,ASSVGDTQY
NA,TRBV25-1,ASSEAPGQKNTGELF
NA,TRBV29-1,SVRTGGTEAF
NA,TRBV27,ANSPKDRFTNYGYT
NA,TRBV28,ASNPGLAARGQY
NA,TRBV5-1,ASSPRQGVTGELF
NA,TRBV2,ASGWQENTEAF
NA,TRBV9,ASSVAAGVNTGELF
NA,TRBV28,ASSLGNQPQH
NA,TRBV6-5,ASSYGSFDYGYT
NA,TRBV5-1,ASSFTSGGLNEQF
NA,TRBV6-6,ASSKGAEADTQY
NA,TRBV5-1,ASSANLNRNEKLF
NA,TRBV5-1,ASVPGPSGANVLT
NA,TRBV28,ASSPTGGGTGELF
once,TRBV5-1,ASSLDRGDTEAF
NA,TRBV14,ASSQNMGRPAQY
NA,TRBV27,ASSFVAGSSYEQY
NA,TRBV5-1,ASSFGMMGAPEAF
NA,TRBV15,ATSSQGMNTEAF
once,TRBV7-2,ASSLSGRSSGYEQY
NA,TRBV7-2,ASSVLAGTGELF
NA,TRBV5-1,ASSLGGEAQPQH
NA,TRBV7-2,ASSYPDRGNYGYT
NA,TRBV5-5,ASRTGGSTEAF
NA,TRBV2,ASSLMDRGQAEAF